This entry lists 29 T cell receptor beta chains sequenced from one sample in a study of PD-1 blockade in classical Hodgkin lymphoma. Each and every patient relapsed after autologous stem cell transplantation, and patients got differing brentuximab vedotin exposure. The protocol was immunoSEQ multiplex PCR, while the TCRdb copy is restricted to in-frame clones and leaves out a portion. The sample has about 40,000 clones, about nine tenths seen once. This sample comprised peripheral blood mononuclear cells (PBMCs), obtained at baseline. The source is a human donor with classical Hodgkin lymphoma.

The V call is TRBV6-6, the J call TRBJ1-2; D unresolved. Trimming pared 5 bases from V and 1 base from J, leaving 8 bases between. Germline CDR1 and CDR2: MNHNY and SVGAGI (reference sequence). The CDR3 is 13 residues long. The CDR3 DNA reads TGTGCCAGCAGTCAAGACGGTAACTATGGCTACACCTTC. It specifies CASSQDGNYGYTF.

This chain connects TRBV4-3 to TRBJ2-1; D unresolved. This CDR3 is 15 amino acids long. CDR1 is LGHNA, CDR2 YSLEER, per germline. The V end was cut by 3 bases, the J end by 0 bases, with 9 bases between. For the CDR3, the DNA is TGCGCCAGCAGCCAGACCGAGAGCTCCTACAATGAGCAGTTCTTC. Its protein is CASSQTESSYNEQFF.

CDR3 in DNA: TGCGCCAGCAGACCTACTCCCCTCTCCTACAATGAGCAGTTCTTC. It is translated as CASRPTPLSYNEQFF. This chain joins TRBV5-1 and TRBJ2-1; no clear D. Trimming took 5 bases from V and 0 from J, leaving 12 bases between them. The V gene's germline CDR1 is SGHRS and CDR2 YFSETQ. This CDR3 is built from 15 residues.

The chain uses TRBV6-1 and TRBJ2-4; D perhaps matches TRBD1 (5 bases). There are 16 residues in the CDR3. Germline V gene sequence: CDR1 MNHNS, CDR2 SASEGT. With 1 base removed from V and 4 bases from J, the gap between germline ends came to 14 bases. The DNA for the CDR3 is TGTGCCAGCAGTGAAGTGGGCAGGGCAACTAAAAACATTCAGTACTTC. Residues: CASSEVGRATKNIQYF.

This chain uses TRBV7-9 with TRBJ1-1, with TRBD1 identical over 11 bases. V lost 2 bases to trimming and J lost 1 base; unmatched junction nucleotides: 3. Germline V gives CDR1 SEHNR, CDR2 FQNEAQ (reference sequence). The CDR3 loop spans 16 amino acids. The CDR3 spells CASSLKGTGGNTEAFF. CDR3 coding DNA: TGTGCCAGCAGCTTAAAGGGGACAGGGGGGAACACTGAAGCTTTCTTT.

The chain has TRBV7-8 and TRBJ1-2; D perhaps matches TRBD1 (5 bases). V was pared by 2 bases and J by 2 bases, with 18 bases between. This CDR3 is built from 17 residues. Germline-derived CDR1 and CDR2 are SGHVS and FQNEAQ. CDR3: CASSLYRSPTENYGYTF. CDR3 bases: TGTGCCAGCAGCTTATACCGCTCCCCGACAGAGAACTATGGCTACACCTTC.

In DNA, the CDR3 is TGTGCCAGCGCGGTTAGCGTCGAAGAGACCCAGTACTTC. Protein product: CASAVSVEETQYF. The chain is built from TRBV11-2 and TRBJ2-5; TRBD2 might be the D (5 bases). From germline, CDR1 is SGHAT and CDR2 FQNNGV. CDR3 length equals 13 residues. With 8 bases removed from V and 3 bases from J, the gap between germline ends came to 13 bases.

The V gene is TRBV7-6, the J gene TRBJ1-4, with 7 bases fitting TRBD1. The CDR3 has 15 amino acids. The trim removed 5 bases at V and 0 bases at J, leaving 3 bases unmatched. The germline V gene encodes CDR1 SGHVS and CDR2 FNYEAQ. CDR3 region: CASSRGQATNEKLFF. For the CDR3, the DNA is TGTGCCAGCAGCCGAGGACAGGCAACTAATGAAAAACTGTTTTTT.

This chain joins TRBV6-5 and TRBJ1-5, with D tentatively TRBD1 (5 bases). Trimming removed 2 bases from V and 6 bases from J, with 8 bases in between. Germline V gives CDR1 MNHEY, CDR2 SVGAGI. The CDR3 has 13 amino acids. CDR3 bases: TGTGCCAGCAGTTACGGGGGGGGTCAGCCCCAGCATTTT. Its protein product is CASSYGGGQPQHF.

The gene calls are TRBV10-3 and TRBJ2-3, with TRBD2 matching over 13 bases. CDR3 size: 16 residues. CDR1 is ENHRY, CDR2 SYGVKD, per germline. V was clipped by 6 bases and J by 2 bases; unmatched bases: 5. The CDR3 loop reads CAIRGLAGESTDTQYF. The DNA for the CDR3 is TGTGCCATCAGAGGACTAGCGGGAGAATCCACAGATACGCAGTATTTT.

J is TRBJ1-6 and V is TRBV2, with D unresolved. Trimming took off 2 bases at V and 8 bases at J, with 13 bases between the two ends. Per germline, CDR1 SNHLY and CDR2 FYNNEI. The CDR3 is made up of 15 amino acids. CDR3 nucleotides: TGTGCCAGCAGTGAACTAGGGTTTGATTATTCACCCCTCCACTTT. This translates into CASSELGFDYSPLHF.

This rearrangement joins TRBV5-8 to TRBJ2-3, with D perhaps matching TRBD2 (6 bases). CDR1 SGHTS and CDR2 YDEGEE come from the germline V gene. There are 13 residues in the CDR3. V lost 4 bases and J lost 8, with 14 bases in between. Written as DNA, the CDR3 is TGTGCCAGCAGCGCTATACTAGCCTTTACGCAGTATTTT. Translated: CASSAILAFTQYF. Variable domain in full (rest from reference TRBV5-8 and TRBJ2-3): EAGVTQSPTHLIKTRGQQATLRCSPISGHTSVYWYQQALGLGLQFLLWYDEGEERNRGNFPPRFSGRQFPNYSSELNVNALELEDSALYLCASSAILAFTQYFGPGTRLTVL.

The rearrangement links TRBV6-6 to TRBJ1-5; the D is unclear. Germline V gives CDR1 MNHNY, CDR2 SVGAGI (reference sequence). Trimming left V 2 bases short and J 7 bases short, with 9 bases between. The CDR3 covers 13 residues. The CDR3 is CASSYNGVQPQHF. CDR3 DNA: TGTGCCAGCAGTTACAATGGGGTCCAGCCCCAGCATTTT.

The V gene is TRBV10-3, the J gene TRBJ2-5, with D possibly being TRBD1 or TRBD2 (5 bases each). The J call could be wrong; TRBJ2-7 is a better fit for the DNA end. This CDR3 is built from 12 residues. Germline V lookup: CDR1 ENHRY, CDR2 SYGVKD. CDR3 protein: CAISRGDYEQYF. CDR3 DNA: TGTGCCATCAGTCGAGGGGACTACGAGCAGTACTTC.

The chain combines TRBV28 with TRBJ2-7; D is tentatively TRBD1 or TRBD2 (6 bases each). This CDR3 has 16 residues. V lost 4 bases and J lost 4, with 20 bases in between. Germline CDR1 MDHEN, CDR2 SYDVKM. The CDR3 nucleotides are TGTGCCAGCAGTTCGGTGGGGGGCAGGGTTCTATACGAGCAGTACTTC. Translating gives CASSSVGGRVLYEQYF.

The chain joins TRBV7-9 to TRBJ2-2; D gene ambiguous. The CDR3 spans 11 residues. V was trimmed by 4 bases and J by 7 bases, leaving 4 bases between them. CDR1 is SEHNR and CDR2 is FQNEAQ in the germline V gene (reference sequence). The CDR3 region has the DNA TGTGCCAGCAGCTCGGGCGGGGAGCTGTTTTTT. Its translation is CASSSGGELFF.

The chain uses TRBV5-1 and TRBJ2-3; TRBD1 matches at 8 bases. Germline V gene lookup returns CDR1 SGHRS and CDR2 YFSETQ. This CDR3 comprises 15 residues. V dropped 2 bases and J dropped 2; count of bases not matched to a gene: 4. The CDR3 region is CASSFRGQDTDTQYF. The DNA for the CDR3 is TGCGCCAGCAGCTTCCGGGGACAGGACACAGATACGCAGTATTTT.

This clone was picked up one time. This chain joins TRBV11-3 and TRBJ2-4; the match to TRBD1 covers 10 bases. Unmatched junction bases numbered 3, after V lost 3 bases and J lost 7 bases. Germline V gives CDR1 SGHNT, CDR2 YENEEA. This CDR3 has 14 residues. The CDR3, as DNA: TGTGCCAGCAGCTTGGGGGGACAGGGGAACATTCAGTACTTC. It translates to CASSLGGQGNIQYF.

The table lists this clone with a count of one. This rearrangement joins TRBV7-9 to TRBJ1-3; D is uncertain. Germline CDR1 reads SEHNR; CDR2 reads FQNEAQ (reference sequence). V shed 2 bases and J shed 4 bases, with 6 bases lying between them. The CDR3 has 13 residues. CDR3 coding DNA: TGTGCCAGCAGCTTATGGACGGGAAACACCATATATTTT. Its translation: CASSLWTGNTIYF.

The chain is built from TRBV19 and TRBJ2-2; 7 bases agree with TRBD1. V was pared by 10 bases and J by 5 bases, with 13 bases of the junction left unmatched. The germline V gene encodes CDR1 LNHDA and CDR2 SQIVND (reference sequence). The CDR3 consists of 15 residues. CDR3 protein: CATTLKNRGTGELFF. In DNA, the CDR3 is TGTGCCACGACGCTGAAAAACAGGGGAACCGGGGAGCTGTTTTTT.

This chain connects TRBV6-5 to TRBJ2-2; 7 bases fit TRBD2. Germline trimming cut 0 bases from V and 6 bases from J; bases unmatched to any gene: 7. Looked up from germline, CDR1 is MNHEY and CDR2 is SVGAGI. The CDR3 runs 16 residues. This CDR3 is CASSYSPGGRSGELFF. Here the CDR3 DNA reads TGTGCCAGCAGTTACTCGCCGGGAGGTCGATCCGGGGAGCTGTTTTTT.

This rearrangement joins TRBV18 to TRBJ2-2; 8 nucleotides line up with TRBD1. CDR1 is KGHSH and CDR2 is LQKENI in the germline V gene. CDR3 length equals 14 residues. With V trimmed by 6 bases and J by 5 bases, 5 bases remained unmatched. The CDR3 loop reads CASSSTGDTGELFF. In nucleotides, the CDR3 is TGTGCCAGCTCGTCGACAGGGGATACCGGGGAGCTGTTTTTT.

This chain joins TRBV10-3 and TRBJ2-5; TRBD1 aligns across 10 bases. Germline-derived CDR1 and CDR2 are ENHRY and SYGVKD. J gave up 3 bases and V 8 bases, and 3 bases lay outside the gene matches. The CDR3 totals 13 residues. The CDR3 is CAISGQGEETQYF. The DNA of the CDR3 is TGTGCCATCTCCGGACAGGGGGAAGAGACCCAGTACTTC.

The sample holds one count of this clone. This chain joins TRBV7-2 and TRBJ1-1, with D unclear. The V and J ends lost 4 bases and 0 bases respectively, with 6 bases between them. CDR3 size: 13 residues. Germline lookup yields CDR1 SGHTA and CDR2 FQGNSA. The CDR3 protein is CASSSEMNTEAFF. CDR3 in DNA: TGTGCCAGCAGCTCCGAGATGAACACTGAAGCTTTCTTT.

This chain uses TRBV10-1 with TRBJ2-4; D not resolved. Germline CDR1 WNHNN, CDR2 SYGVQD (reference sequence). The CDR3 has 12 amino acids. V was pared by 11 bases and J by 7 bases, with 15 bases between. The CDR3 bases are TGCGCCCGACGTCTCCTAGGGAACATTCAGTACTTC. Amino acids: CARRLLGNIQYF.

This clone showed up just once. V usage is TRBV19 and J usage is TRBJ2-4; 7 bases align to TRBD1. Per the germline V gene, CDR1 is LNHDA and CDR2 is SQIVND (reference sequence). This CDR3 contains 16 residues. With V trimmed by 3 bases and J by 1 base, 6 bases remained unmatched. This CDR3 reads CASSIGTGAAKNIQYF. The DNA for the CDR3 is TGTGCCAGTAGTATCGGAACAGGGGCGGCCAAAAACATTCAGTACTTC.

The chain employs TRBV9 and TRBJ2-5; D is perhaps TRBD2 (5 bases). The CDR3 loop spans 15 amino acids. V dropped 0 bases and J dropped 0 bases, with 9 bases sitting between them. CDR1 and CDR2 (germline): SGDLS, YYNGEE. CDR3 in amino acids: CASSVDPDYQETQYF. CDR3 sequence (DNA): TGTGCCAGCAGCGTAGATCCGGACTACCAAGAGACCCAGTACTTC.

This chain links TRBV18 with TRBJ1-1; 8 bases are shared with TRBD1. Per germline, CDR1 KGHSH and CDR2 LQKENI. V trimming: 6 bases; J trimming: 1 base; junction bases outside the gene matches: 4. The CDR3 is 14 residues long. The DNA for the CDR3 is TGTGCCAGCTCGATGGACAGGGCGAACACTGAAGCTTTCTTT. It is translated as CASSMDRANTEAFF. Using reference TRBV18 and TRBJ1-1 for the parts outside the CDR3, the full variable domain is NAGVMQNPRHLVRRRGQEARLRCSPMKGHSHVYWYRQLPEEGLKFMVYLQKENIIDESGMPKERFSAEFPKEGPSILRIQQVVRGDSAAYFCASSMDRANTEAFFGQGTRLTVV.

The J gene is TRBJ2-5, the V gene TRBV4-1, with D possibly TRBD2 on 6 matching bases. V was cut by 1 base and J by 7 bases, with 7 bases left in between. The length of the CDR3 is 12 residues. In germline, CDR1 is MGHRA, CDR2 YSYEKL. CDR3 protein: CASSQVGGTQYF. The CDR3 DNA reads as TGCGCCAGCAGCCAAGTGGGGGGGACCCAGTACTTC.